These 2 T cell receptor beta chains share one sample of origin, sequenced in a study of memory CD8 T cells in hepatitis C reinfection. This sample's time point: pre-reinfection, 55 to 20 weeks before reinfection detection. The sorted cells went straight to TCR sequencing with no prior in vitro expansion. TCRdb's copy holds only in-frame clones and misses some; the assay was immunoSEQ multiplex PCR. The sample carries about 6,200 clones, 80% to 90% recorded once. Sequenced material: naive CD8+ T cells sorted from blood. The source of these receptors is a man over 45 with hepatitis C virus infection.

The chain joins TRBV6-5 to TRBJ2-5; 7 positions match TRBD2. The CDR3 is 14 amino acids. Germline V gene lookup returns CDR1 MNHEY and CDR2 SVGAGI. V gave up 6 bases and J gave up 3 bases; unmatched junction bases: 7. The CDR3 DNA follows: TGTGCCAGCAGCTTCTCAAGCGGGAAAGAGACCCAGTACTTC. The encoded protein is CASSFSSGKETQYF.

The chain employs TRBV6-6 and TRBJ2-1, with TRBD2 identical over 7 bases. Germline values: CDR1 MNHNY, CDR2 SVGAGI (reference sequence). The CDR3 has 13 amino acids. The V segment lost 0 bases and the J segment 10 bases; nucleotides outside the gene matches: 3. The CDR3 coding sequence is TGTGCCAGCAGTTACTCGGGGGGGAGGGAGCAGTTCTTC. This encodes CASSYSGGREQFF.